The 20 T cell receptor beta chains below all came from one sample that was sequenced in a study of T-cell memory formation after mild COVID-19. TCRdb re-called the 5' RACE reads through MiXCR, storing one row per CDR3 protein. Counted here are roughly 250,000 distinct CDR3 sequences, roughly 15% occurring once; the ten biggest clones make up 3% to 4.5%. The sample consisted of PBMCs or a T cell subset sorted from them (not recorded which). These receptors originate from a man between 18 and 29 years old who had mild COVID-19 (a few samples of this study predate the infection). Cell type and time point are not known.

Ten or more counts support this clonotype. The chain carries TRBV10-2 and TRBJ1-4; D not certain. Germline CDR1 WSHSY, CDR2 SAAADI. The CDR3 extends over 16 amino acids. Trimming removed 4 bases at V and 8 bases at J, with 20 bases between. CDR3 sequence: CASSAVGGRGGEKLFF. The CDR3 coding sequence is TGCGCCAGCAGTGCGGTAGGAGGGCGAGGAGGGGAAAAACTGTTTTTT.

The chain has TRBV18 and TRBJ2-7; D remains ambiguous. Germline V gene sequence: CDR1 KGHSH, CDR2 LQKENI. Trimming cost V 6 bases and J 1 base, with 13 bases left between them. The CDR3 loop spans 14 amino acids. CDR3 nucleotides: TGTGCCAGCTCTCCCTCCGGCTTATCCTACGAGCAGTACTTC. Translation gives CASSPSGLSYEQYF. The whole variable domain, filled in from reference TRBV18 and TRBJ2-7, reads NAGVMQNPRHLVRRRGQEARLRCSPMKGHSHVYWYRQLPEEGLKFMVYLQKENIIDESGMPKERFSAEFPKEGPSILRIQQVVRGDSAAYFCASSPSGLSYEQYFGPGTRLTVT.

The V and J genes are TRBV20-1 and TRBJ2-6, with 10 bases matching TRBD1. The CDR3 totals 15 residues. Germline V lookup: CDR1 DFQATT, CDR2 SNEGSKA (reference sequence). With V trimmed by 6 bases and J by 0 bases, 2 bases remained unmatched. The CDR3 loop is CSARQGASGANVLTF. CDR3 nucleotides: TGCAGTGCGAGACAGGGGGCCTCTGGGGCCAACGTCCTGACTTTC.

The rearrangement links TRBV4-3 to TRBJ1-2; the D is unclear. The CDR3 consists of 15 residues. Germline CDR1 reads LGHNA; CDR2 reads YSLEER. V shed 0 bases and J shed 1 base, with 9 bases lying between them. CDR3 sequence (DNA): TGCGCCAGCAGCCAAGAATTGGTGGATAACTATGGCTACACCTTC. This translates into CASSQELVDNYGYTF.

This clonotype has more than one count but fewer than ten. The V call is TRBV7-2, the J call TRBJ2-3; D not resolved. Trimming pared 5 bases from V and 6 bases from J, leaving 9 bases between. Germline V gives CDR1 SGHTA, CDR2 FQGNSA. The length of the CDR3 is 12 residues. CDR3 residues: CASSVYRDTQYF. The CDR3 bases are TGTGCCAGCAGCGTCTATAGGGATACGCAGTATTTT.

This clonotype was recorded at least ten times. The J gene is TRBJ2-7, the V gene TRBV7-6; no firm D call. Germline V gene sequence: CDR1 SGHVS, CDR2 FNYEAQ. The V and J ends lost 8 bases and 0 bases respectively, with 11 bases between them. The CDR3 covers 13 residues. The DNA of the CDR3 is TGTGCCAGCGGAACTCTAAGCTCCTACGAGCAGTACTTC. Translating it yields CASGTLSSYEQYF.

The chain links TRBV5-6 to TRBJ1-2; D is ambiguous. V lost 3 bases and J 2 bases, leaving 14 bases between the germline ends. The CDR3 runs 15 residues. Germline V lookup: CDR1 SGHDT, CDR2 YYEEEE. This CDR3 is CASSSLNLDNYGYTF. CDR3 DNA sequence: TGTGCCAGCAGCTCCTTAAACCTTGACAACTATGGCTACACCTTC. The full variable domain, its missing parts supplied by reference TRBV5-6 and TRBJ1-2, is DAGVTQSPTHLIKTRGQQVTLRCSPKSGHDTVSWYQQALGQGPQFIFQYYEEEERQRGNFPDRFSGHQFPNYSSELNVNALLLGDSALYLCASSSLNLDNYGYTFGSGTRLTVV.

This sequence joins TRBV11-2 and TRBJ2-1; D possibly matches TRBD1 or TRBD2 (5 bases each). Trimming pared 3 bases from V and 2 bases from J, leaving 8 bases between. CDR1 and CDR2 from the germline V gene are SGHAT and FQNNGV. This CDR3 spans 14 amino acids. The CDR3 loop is CASSLGVPYNEQFF. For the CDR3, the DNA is TGTGCCAGCAGCTTGGGGGTCCCCTACAATGAGCAGTTCTTC.

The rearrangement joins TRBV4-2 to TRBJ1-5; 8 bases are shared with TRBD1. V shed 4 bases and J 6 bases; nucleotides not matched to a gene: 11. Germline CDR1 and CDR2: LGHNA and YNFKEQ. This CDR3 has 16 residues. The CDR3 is CASSPPDRGRGQPQHF. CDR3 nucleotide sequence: TGTGCCAGCAGCCCGCCAGACAGGGGCAGGGGTCAGCCCCAGCATTTT.

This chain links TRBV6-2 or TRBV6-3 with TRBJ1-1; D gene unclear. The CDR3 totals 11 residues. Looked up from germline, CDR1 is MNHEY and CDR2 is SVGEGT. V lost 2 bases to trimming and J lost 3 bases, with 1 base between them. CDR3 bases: TGTGCCAGCAGTTACGACACTGAAGCTTTCTTT. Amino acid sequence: CASSYDTEAFF.

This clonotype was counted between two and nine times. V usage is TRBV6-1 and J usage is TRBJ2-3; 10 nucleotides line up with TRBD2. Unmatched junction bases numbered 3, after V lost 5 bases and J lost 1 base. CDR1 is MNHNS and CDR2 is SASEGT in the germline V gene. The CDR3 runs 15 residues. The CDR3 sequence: CASSSGTSGTDTQYF. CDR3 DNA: TGTGCCAGCAGTTCCGGGACTAGCGGCACAGATACGCAGTATTTT.

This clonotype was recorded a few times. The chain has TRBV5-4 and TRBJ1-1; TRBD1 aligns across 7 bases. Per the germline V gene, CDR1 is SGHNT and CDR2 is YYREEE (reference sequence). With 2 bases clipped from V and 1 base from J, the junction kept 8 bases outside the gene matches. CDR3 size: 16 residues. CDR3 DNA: TGTGCCAGCAGCTTTGTAGGGGGCGCCGGGAACACTGAAGCTTTCTTT. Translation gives CASSFVGGAGNTEAFF.

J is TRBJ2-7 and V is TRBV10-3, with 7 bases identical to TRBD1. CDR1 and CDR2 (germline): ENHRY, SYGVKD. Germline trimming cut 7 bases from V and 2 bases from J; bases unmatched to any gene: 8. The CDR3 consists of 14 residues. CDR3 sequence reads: CAIKQGLGTYEQYF. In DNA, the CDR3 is TGTGCCATCAAACAGGGGTTGGGTACCTACGAGCAGTACTTC.

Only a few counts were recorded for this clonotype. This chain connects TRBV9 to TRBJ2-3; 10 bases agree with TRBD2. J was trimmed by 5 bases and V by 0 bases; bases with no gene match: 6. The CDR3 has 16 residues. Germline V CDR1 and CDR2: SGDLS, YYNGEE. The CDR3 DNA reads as TGTGCCAGCAGCGTAGGTCTAGCGGGGGAGGAAGATACGCAGTATTTT. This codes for CASSVGLAGEEDTQYF.

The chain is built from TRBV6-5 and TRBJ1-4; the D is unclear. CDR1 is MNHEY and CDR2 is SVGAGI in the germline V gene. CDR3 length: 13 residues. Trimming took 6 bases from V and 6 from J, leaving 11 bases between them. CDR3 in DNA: TGTGCCAGCAGCCCCGAGGCTTATGAAAAACTGTTTTTT. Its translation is CASSPEAYEKLFF.

The CDR3: CASSPLWTSGGGLGQFF. For the CDR3, the DNA is TGTGCCAGCAGCCCACTATGGACTAGCGGGGGCGGTCTGGGGCAGTTCTTC. The V and J genes are TRBV7-2 and TRBJ2-1, with 13 bases lining up with TRBD2. V was clipped by 5 bases and J by 12 bases; unmatched bases: 16. From germline, CDR1 is SGHTA and CDR2 FQGNSA. CDR3 length: 17 residues.

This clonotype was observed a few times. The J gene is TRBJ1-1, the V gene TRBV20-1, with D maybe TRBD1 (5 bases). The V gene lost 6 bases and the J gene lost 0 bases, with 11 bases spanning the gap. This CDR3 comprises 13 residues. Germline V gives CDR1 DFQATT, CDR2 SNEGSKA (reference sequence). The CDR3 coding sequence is TGCAGTGCCATTGACAGATTGAACACTGAAGCTTTCTTT. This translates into CSAIDRLNTEAFF.

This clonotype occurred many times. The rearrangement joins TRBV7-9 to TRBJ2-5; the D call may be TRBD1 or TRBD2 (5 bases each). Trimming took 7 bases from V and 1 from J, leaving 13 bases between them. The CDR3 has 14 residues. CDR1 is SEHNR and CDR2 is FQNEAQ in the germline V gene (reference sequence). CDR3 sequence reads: CASNEPGRQETQYF. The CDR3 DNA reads TGTGCCAGCAACGAGCCGGGACGCCAAGAGACCCAGTACTTC.

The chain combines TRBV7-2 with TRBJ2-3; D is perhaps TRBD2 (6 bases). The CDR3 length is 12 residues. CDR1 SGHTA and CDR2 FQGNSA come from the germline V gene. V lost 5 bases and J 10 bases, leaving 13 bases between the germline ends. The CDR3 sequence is CASSQRDSSQYF. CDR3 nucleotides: TGTGCCAGCAGCCAAAGGGACTCTTCGCAGTATTTT.

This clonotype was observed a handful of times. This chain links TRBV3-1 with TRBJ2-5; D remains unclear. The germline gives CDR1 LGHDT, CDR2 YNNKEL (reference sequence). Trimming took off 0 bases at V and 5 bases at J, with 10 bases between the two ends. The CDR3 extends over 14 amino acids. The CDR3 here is CASSQDSGVETQYF. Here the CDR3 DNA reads TGTGCCAGCAGCCAAGATTCCGGTGTGGAGACCCAGTACTTC.